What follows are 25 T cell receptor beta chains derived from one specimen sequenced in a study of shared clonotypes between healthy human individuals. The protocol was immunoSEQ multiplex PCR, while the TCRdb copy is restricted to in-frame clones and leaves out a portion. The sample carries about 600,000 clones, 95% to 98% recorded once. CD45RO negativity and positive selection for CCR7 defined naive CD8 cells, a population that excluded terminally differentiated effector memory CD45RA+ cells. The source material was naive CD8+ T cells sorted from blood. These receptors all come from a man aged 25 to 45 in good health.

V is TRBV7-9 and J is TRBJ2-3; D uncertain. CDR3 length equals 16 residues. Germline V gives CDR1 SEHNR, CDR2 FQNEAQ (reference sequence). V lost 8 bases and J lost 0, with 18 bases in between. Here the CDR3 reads CASVLRGPPSTDTQYF. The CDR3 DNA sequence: TGTGCCAGCGTACTTCGAGGCCCCCCTAGCACAGATACGCAGTATTTT.

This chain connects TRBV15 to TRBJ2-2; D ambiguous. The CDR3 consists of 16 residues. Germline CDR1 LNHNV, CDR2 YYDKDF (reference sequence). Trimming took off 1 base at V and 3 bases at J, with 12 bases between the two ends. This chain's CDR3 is CATSRGASKDTGELFF. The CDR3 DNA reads TGTGCCACCAGCAGAGGTGCCAGTAAGGACACCGGGGAGCTGTTTTTT. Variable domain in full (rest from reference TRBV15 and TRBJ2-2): DAMVIQNPRYQVTQFGKPVTLSCSQTLNHNVMYWYQQKSSQAPKLLFHYYDKDFNNEADTPDNFQSRRPNTSFCFLDIRSPGLGDTAMYLCATSRGASKDTGELFFGEGSRLTVL.

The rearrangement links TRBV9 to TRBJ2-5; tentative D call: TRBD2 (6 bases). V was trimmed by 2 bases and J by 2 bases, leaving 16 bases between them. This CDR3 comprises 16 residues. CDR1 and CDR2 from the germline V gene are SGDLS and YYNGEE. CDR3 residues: CASSVAGGAEQETQYF. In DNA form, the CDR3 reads TGTGCCAGCAGCGTTGCCGGAGGGGCAGAGCAAGAGACCCAGTACTTC.

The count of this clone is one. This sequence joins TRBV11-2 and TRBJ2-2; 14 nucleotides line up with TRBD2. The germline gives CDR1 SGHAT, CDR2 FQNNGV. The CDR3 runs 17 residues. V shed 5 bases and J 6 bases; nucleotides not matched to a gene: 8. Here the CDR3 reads CASSPGLAGVWAGELFF. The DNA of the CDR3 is TGTGCCAGCAGCCCGGGACTAGCGGGAGTCTGGGCCGGGGAGCTGTTTTTT.

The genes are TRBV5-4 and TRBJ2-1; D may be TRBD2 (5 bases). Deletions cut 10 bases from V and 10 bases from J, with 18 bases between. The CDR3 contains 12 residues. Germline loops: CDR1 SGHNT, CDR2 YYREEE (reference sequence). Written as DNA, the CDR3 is TGTGCCCTAATTGCGAGGACGGGAGAGCAGTTCTTC. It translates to CALIARTGEQFF.

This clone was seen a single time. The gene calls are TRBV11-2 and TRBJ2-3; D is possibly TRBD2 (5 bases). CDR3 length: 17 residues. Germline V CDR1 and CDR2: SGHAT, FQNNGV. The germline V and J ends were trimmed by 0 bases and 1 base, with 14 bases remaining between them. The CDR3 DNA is TGTGCCAGCAGCTTAGATAGGGTATGGCGGGGCACAGATACGCAGTATTTT. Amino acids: CASSLDRVWRGTDTQYF.

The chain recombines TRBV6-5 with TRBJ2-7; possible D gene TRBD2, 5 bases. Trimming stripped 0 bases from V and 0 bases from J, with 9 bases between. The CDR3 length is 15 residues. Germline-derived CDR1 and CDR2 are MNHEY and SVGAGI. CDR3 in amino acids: CASSYSGESSYEQYF. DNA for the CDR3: TGTGCCAGCAGTTACTCCGGGGAGAGCTCCTACGAGCAGTACTTC.

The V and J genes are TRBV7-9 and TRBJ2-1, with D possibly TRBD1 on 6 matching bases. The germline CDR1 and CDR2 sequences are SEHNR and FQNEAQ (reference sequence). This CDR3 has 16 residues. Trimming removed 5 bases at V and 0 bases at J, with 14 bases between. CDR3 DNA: TGTGCCAGCAGCGCCACAGGGAAGGTCTCCTACAATGAGCAGTTCTTC. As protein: CASSATGKVSYNEQFF.

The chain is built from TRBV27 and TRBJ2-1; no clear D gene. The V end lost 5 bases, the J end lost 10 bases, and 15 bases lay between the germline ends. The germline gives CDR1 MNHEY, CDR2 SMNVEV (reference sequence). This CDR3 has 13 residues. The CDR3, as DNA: TGTGCCAGCAGTCACAACCGCAAGCAGGAGCAGTTCTTC. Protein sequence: CASSHNRKQEQFF.

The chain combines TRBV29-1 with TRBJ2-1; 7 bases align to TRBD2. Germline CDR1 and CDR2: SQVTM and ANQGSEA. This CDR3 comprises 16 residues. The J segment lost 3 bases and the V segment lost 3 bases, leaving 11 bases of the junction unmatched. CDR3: CSVEDPVAGDYNEQFF. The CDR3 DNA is TGCAGCGTTGAGGATCCCGTAGCGGGTGACTACAATGAGCAGTTCTTC.

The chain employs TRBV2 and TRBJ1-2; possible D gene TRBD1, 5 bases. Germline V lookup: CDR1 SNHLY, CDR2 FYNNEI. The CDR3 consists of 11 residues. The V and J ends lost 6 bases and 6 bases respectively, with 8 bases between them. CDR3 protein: CASSGADGYTF. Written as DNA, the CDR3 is TGTGCCAGCAGCGGGGCAGATGGCTACACCTTC.

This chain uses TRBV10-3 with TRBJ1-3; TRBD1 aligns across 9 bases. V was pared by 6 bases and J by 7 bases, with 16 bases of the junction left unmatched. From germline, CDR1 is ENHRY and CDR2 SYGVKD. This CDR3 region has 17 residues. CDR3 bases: TGTGCCATCAGGTCAACAGGGGGCTTCCCCTCCCCTAACACCATATATTTT. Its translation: CAIRSTGGFPSPNTIYF.

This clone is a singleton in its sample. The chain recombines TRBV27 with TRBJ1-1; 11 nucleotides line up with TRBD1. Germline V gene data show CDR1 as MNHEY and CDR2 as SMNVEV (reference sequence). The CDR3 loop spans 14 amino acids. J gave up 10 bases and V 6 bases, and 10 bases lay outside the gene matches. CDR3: CASSPGQGGFRAFF. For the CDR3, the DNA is TGTGCCAGCAGCCCGGGACAGGGGGGATTTAGAGCTTTCTTT.

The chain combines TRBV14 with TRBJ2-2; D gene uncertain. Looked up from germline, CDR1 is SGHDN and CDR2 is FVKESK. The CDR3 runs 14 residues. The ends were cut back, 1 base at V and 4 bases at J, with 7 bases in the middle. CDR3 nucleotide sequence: TGTGCCAGCAGCCAAGGCCAACGCACCGGGGAGCTGTTTTTT. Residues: CASSQGQRTGELFF.

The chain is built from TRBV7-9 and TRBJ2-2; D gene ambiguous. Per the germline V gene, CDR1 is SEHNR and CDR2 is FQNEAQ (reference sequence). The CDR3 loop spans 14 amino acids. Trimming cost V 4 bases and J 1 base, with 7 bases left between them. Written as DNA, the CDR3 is TGTGCCAGCAGCTCCCCAGGGAACACCGGGGAGCTGTTTTTT. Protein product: CASSSPGNTGELFF. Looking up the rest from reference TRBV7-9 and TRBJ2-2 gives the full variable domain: DTGVSQNPRHKITKRGQNVTFRCDPISEHNRLYWYRQTLGQGPEFLTYFQNEAQLEKSRLLSDRFSAERPKGSFSTLEIQRTEQGDSAMYLCASSSPGNTGELFFGEGSRLTVL.

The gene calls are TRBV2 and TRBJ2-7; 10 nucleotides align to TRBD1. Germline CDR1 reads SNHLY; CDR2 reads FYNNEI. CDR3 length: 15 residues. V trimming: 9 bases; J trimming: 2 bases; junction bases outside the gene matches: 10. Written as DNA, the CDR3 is TGTGCCAGAAGTAAAGGGACAGGGGTGACCTACGAGCAGTACTTC. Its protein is CARSKGTGVTYEQYF.

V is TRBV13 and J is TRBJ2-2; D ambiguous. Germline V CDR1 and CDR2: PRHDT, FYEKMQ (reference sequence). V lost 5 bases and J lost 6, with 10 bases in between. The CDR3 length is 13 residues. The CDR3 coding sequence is TGTGCCAGCAGCCTTTGGAGTTCCGGGGAGCTGTTTTTT. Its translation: CASSLWSSGELFF.

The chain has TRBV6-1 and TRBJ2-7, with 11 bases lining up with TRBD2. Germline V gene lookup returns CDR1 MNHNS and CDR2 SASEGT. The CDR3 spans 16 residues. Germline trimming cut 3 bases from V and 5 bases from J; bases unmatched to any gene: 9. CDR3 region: CASSDPTSGTYHEQYF. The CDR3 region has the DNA TGTGCCAGCAGTGACCCGACTAGCGGGACCTACCACGAGCAGTACTTC.

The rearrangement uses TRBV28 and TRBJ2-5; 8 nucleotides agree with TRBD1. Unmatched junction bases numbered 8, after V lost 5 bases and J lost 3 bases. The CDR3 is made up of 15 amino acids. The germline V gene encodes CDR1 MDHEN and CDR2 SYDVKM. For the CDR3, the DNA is TGTGCCAGCAGTAGGGGGGACAGGACCAAAGAGACCCAGTACTTC. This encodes CASSRGDRTKETQYF.

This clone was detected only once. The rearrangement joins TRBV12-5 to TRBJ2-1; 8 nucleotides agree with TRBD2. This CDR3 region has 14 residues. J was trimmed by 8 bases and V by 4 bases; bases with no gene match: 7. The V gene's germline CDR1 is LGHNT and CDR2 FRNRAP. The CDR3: CASGSWTSRDEQFF. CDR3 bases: TGTGCTAGTGGTTCTTGGACTAGCCGGGATGAGCAGTTCTTC.

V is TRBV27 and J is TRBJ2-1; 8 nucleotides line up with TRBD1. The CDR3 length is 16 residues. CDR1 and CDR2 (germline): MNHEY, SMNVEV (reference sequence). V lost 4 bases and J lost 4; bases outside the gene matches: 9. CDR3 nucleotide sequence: TGTGCCAGCAGTTCTCTCCAGGGGGCAGGGTACAATGAGCAGTTCTTC. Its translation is CASSSLQGAGYNEQFF.

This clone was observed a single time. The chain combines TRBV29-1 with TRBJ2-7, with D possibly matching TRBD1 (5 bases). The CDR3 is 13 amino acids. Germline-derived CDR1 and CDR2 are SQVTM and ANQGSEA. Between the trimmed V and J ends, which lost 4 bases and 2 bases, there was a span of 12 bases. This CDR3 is CSVGPGKAYEQYF. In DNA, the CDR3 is TGCAGCGTTGGGCCAGGGAAAGCCTACGAGCAGTACTTC.

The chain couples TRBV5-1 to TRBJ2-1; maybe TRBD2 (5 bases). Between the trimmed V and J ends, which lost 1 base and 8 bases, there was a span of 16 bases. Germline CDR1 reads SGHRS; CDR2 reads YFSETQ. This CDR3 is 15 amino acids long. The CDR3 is CASSLTRGIIDEQFF. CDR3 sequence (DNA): TGCGCCAGCAGCTTGACCCGGGGTATAATCGATGAGCAGTTCTTC.

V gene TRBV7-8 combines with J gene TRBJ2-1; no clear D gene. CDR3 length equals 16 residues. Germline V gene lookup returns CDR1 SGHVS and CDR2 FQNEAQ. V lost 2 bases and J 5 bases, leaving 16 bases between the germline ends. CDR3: CASSLISAELNNEQFF. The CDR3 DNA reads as TGTGCCAGCAGCTTAATTTCTGCGGAGTTAAACAATGAGCAGTTCTTC. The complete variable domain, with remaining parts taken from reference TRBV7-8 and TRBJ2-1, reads GAGVSQSPRYKVAKRGQDVALRCDPISGHVSLFWYQQALGQGPEFLTYFQNEAQLDKSGLPSDRFFAERPEGSVSTLKIQRTQQEDSAVYLCASSLISAELNNEQFFGPGTRLTVL.

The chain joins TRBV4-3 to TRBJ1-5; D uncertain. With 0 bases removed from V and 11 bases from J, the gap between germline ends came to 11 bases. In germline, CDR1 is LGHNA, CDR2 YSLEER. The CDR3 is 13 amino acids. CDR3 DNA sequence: TGCGCCAGCAGCCAAGATTTAGATTTCACCCAGCATTTT. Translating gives CASSQDLDFTQHF.